This T cell receptor beta chain came from a study of T cell responses to AZD1222 COVID-19 vaccine. General study findings and limits: The sample set comprised mostly white British donors with more females, and clonal diversity was possibly underestimated.

Of note for this clone: Its antigen is unknown.

Clones were sequenced by immunoSEQ multiplex PCR, and TCRdb holds only the in-frame ones, with some missing. Of 150,000 to 200,000 clones in the sample, less than 90% were seen once. The CDR3 has 14 amino acids. Germline lookup yields CDR1 MDHEN and CDR2 SYDVKM. V shed 6 bases, J shed 1 base, and the junction held 2 bases outside the gene matches. The sequence came from an adult in good health. This material consisted of peripheral blood, taken on day 0 of AZD1222 vaccination. This chain uses TRBV28 with TRBJ2-7; 11 nucleotides line up with TRBD2. CDR3 nucleotides: TGTGCCAGCAGGGGGACTAGCGGTTCCTACGAGCAGTACTTC. It is translated as CASRGTSGSYEQYF.